A single count supports the clone carrying this T cell receptor (beta chain). As handled by the study authors: Reference gene primers were amplified, and this amplification served to estimate nucleated cell counts. This table comes from immunoSEQ multiplex PCR, and its TCRdb copy is limited to in-frame clones, with some not included. The DNA gave D and trimming, while V, J and clone size come from that table. The sample consists of 330,000 or so clones, roughly 87% of them appearing once. The record originates from a study of blood T cell repertoires in COVID-19. Study in general: Samples came from the United States, Italy and Spain, spanning acute and convalescent COVID-19. Nucleic acid was either cDNA or gDNA, and it came from T cells, B-cell-depleted T cells, or PBMCs.

CDR1 and CDR2 from the germline V gene are SGHTA and FQGTGA. V was clipped by 2 bases and J by 3 bases, with 15 bases between them. The CDR3 has 16 residues. Seattle patients were enrolled while actively infected and followed longitudinally. The specimen was peripheral blood. This chain connects TRBV7-3 to TRBJ2-3; D is possibly TRBD2 (5 bases). The source is a man aged 25-45 years with COVID-19, enrolled during active disease. The CDR3 coding sequence is TGTGCCAGCAGCTTAGTGGGAGTAGGTAGTACAGATACGCAGTATTTT. This codes for CASSLVGVGSTDTQYF.